A selection of T cell receptor beta chains follows, all from one sample in a study of CD8 T cells in Susac syndrome. TCRdb re-called the immunoSEQ multiplex PCR reads through MiXCR, storing one row per CDR3 protein. The sample lists roughly 400,000 distinct CDR3 sequences; 75% to 90% were seen once. Specimen: CD8+ T cells from PBMCs. These receptors came from a human donor with multiple sclerosis. The CDR3 runs from the conserved cysteine through the conserved F or W. The order of the fields is J gene, D gene, V gene, clone size, CDR3 protein, CDR3 DNA. A D gene is named only where the DNA matches it firmly. Clone size is given for some rows only: seen once, a few or many times, or a class if the clone is expanded.

>TRBJ2-7|-|TRBV20-1|-
CSASRETGPPEQYF
TGCAGTGCTAGTCGCGAGACCGGCCCTCCTGAGCAGTACTTC
>TRBJ2-5|TRBD2|TRBV12-3/TRBV12-4|-
CASSFSPRGAYQETQYF
TGTGCCAGCAGTTTCAGCCCGCGGGGGGCCTACCAAGAGACCCAGTACTTC
>TRBJ1-1|-|TRBV12-5|-
CASGLGGSEAFF
TGTGCTAGTGGTTTGGGGGGCTCTGAAGCTTTCTTT
>TRBJ2-3|-|TRBV27|-
CASTNPGGTDTQYF
TGTGCCAGCACCAACCCGGGGGGCACAGATACGCAGTATTTT
>TRBJ1-2|-|TRBV3-1|-
CASSPPTGYGYTF
TGTGCCAGCAGCCCTCCCACAGGCTATGGCTACACCTTC
>TRBJ2-7|-|TRBV5-1|-
CASRSPGSIYEQYF
TGCGCCAGCAGGTCGCCCGGGTCCATCTACGAGCAGTACTTC
>TRBJ2-3|-|TRBV2|-
CASSVVGEVADTQYF
TGTGCCAGCAGTGTAGTCGGCGAGGTTGCAGATACGCAGTATTTT
>TRBJ2-7|-|TRBV29-1|-
CSADETGSSYEQYF
TGCAGCGCCGACGAGACAGGCAGCTCCTACGAGCAGTACTTC
>TRBJ1-2|-|TRBV14|-
CASSQELGDGYTF
TGTGCCAGCAGCCAAGAGTTGGGGGATGGCTACACCTTC
>TRBJ1-2|-|TRBV29-1|-
CSVTQYDSYGYTF
TGCAGCGTTACCCAATATGACAGCTATGGCTACACCTTC
>TRBJ2-1|-|TRBV18|-
CASSPPLGYNEQFF
TGTGCCAGCTCACCACCATTGGGGTACAATGAGCAGTTCTTC
>TRBJ2-7|-|TRBV30|-
CAWRMTLAYEQYF
TGTGCCTGGAGGATGACCCTAGCCTACGAGCAGTACTTC
>TRBJ2-3|TRBD1|TRBV29-1|-
CSVDPTGGKDTQYF
TGCAGCGTGGATCCGACAGGGGGGAAGGATACGCAGTATTTT
>TRBJ2-5|-|TRBV29-1|-
CSDRTVQETQYF
TGCAGTGACCGGACGGTACAAGAGACCCAGTACTTC
>TRBJ2-3|-|TRBV5-6|few
CASSYSRDTQYF
TGTGCCAGTAGTTACTCCCGAGATACGCAGTATTTT
>TRBJ2-5|-|TRBV27|-
CASSYQRSEAETQYF
TGTGCCAGCAGTTATCAGCGGTCTGAGGCAGAGACCCAGTACTTC
>TRBJ2-3|TRBD2|TRBV20-1|-
CSARALERAGGWDTQYF
TGCAGTGCTAGAGCTCTCGAACGAGCGGGAGGGTGGGATACGCAGTATTTT
>TRBJ1-2|TRBD1|TRBV6-5|-
CASSYNPTGGADGYTF
TGTGCCAGCAGTTACAACCCGACAGGGGGCGCGGATGGCTACACCTTC
>TRBJ1-2|-|TRBV6-5|-
CASSYGGAGYGYTF
TGTGCCAGCAGTTACGGCGGGGCCGGCTATGGCTACACCTTC
>TRBJ1-4|-|TRBV18|-
CASSPEVSNEKLFF
TGTGCCAGCTCACCAGAGGTTTCTAATGAAAAACTGTTTTTT
>TRBJ1-2|TRBD1|TRBV19|-
CASSTPNRGNVGYTF
TGTGCCAGTAGTACTCCGAACAGGGGAAATGTAGGCTACACCTTC
>TRBJ2-1|-|TRBV5-4|-
CASSLSSGEGYNEQFF
TGTGCCAGCAGCTTGTCATCGGGAGAGGGCTACAATGAGCAGTTCTTC
>TRBJ2-2|-|TRBV7-9|-
CASSYTGPNTGELFF
TGTGCCAGCAGCTACACGGGACCCAACACCGGGGAGCTGTTTTTT
>TRBJ1-4|-|TRBV7-9|-
CASSLAENNEKLFF
TGTGCCAGCAGCTTAGCAGAGAATAATGAAAAACTGTTTTTT
>TRBJ2-5|-|TRBV5-6|-
CASGKLQETQYF
TGTGCCAGCGGGAAGTTGCAAGAGACCCAGTACTTC
>TRBJ2-7|TRBD2|TRBV4-1|few
CASSLLAGGPYEQYF
TGTGCCAGCAGTTTATTGGCGGGAGGACCCTACGAGCAGTACTTC
>TRBJ2-1|TRBD1|TRBV3-1|-
CASSPETGINEQFF
TGTGCCAGCAGCCCAGAGACAGGGATCAATGAGCAGTTCTTC
>TRBJ2-4|-|TRBV28|-
CASSQVDIQYF
TGTGCCAGCAGTCAAGTGGACATTCAGTACTTC
>TRBJ1-1|-|TRBV27|-
CASSFGPYTEAFF
TGTGCCAGCAGTTTCGGGCCTTACACTGAAGCTTTCTTT
>TRBJ2-5|TRBD2|TRBV29-1|-
CSVEDRSSGRVETQYF
TGCAGCGTTGAAGATCGGTCTAGCGGGAGAGTGGAGACCCAGTACTTC
>TRBJ2-1|TRBD1|TRBV6-5|-
CASRRRDRVYNEQFF
TGTGCCAGCAGGCGCCGGGACAGGGTGTACAATGAGCAGTTCTTC
>TRBJ2-1|TRBD2|TRBV19|-
CASSIGPGRTSGGKYNEQFF
TGTGCCAGTAGTATAGGACCCGGCAGGACTAGCGGGGGGAAGTACAATGAGCAGTTCTTC
>TRBJ1-1|TRBD1|TRBV7-9|-
CASSSRSDRGDHTEAFF
TGTGCCAGCAGCTCCCGTTCTGACAGGGGAGATCATACTGAAGCTTTCTTT
>TRBJ1-1|-|TRBV4-1|-
CASSQKAPLNTEAFF
TGCGCCAGCAGCCAGAAAGCCCCTTTGAACACTGAAGCTTTCTTT
>TRBJ1-6|TRBD1|TRBV6-1|-
CASSPGLLYRGPYDSPLHF
TGTGCCAGCAGCCCCGGGTTACTATACAGGGGTCCCTACGATTCACCCCTCCACTTT
>TRBJ2-1|-|TRBV24-1|-
CATSDSDYDEQFF
TGTGCCACCAGTGACTCTGACTACGATGAGCAGTTCTTC
>TRBJ2-4|-|TRBV19|-
CASSIGAGPWAKNIQYF
TGTGCCAGTAGTATAGGGGCAGGGCCTTGGGCCAAAAACATTCAGTACTTC
>TRBJ2-1|TRBD2|TRBV27|-
CASSFGGGANYEQFF
TGTGCCAGCAGTTTCGGCGGGGGGGCCAATTATGAGCAGTTCTTC
>TRBJ2-3|TRBD2|TRBV7-9|-
CASSPVGAGRDTQYF
TGTGCCAGCAGCCCCGTCGGAGCCGGGAGGGATACGCAGTATTTT
>TRBJ2-3|TRBD1|TRBV6-5|-
CASSSSNRDSHTDTQYF
TGTGCCAGCAGTTCATCAAACCGGGACAGTCACACAGATACGCAGTATTTT